The sequence of this TCR beta chain was determined in a study of blood T cells in healthy people across ages. Using a J-beta primer mix together with a sample-barcoded 5' primer, a second PCR was run for roughly 7 to 11 cycles. From the 5' RACE reads, TCRdb called clonotypes with MiXCR, one entry per CDR3 protein. This table holds about 1.6 million distinct CDR3 sequences, roughly 32% found once. V gave up 2 bases and J gave up 7 bases; unmatched junction bases: 13. Germline assignment: CDR1 LNHNV and CDR2 YYDKDF (reference sequence). The CDR3 is made up of 18 amino acids. The TCR comes from a woman in her 30s in good health. Specimen: blood. The chain combines TRBV15 with TRBJ2-1, with 11 bases that match TRBD2. Written as DNA, the CDR3 is TGTGCCACCAGCAGACAGGGTCGGGTAGCGGGAGGGAGGAATGAGCAGTTCTTC. It is translated as CATSRQGRVAGGRNEQFF.